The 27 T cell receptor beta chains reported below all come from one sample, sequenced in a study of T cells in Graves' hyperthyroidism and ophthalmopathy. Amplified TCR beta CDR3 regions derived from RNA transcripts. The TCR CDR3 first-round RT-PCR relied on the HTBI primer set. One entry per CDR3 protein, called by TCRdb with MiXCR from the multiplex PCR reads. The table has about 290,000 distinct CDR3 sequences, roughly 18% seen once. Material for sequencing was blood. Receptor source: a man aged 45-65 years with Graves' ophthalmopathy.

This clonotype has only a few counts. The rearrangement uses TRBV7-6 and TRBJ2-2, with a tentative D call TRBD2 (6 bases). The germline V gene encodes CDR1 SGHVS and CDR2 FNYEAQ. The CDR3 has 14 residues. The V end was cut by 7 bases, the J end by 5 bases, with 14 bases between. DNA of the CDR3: TGTGCCAGCACCCGGGGAGGTTGGACCGGGGAGCTGTTTTTT. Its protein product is CASTRGGWTGELFF.

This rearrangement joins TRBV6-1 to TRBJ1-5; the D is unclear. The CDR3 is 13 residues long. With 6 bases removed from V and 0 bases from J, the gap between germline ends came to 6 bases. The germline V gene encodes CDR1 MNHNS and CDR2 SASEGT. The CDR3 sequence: CASRSHSNQPQHF. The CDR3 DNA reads TGTGCCAGCAGGTCCCATAGCAATCAGCCCCAGCATTTT.

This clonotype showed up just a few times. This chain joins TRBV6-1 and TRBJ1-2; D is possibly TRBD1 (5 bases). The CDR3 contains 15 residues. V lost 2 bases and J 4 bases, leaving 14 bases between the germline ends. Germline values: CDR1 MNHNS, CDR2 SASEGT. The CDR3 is CASSEIDSHPYGYTF. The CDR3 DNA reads TGTGCCAGCAGTGAAATCGACAGTCACCCCTATGGCTACACCTTC.

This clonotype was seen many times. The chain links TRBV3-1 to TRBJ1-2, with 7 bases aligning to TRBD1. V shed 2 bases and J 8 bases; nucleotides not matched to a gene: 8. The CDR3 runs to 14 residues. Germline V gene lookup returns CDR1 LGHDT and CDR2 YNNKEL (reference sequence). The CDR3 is CASSQIGGQFGYTF. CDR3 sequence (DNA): TGTGCCAGCAGCCAAATAGGGGGACAGTTCGGCTACACCTTC.

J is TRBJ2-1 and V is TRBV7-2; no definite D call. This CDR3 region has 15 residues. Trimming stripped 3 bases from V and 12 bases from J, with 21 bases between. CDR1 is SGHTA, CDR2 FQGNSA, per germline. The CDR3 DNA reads TGTGCCAGCAGCTTGGAGAGCCCTAAAGGCGATGGGCAGTTCTTC. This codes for CASSLESPKGDGQFF.

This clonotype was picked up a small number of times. CDR3 nucleotide sequence: TGCAGCGCCGGTGGGGGGCCTGGGGAAAAACTGTTTTTT. It translates to CSAGGGPGEKLFF. The V gene is TRBV29-1, the J gene TRBJ1-4, with D tentatively TRBD1 (6 bases). This CDR3 comprises 13 residues. CDR1 is SQVTM and CDR2 is ANQGSEA in the germline V gene. V was cut by 7 bases and J by 8 bases, with 17 bases left in between.

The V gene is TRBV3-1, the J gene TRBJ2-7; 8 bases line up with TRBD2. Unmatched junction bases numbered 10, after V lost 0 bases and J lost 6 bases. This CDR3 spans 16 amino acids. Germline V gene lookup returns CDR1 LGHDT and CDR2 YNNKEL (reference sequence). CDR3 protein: CASSQEGKAGASEQYF. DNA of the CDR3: TGTGCCAGCAGCCAAGAAGGCAAAGCGGGAGCGTCCGAGCAGTACTTC.

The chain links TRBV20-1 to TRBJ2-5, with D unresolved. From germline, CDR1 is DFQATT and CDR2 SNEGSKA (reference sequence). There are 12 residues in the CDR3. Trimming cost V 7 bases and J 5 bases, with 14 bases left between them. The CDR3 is CSERARAETQYF. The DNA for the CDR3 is TGCAGTGAAAGGGCTAGAGCGGAGACCCAGTACTTC.

CDR3 coding DNA: TGTGCCAGTAGTTTACCGGGACTAGCGGGAGCAGTTCGCACCAATGAGCAGTTCTTC. Amino acid sequence: CASSLPGLAGAVRTNEQFF. The gene calls are TRBV19 and TRBJ2-1; 14 bases map to TRBD2. J lost 6 bases, V lost 5 bases, and 15 bases had no gene match. Germline V lookup: CDR1 LNHDA, CDR2 SQIVND (reference sequence). CDR3 size: 19 residues.

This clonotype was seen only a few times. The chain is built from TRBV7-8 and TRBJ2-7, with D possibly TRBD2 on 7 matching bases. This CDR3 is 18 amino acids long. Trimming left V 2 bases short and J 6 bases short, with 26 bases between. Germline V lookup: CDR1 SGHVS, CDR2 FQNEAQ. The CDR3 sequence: CASSLRSGGDSGRVEQYF. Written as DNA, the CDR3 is TGTGCCAGCAGCTTAAGGTCGGGGGGCGACAGCGGGCGGGTCGAGCAGTACTTC.

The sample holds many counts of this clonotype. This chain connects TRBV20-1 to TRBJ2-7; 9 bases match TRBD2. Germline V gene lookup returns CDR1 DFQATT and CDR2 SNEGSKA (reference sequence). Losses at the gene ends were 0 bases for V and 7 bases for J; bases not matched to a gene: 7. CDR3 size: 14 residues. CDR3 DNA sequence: TGCAGTGCTAGAGATAAAGCGGGAGGCTGGGAGCAGTACTTC. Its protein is CSARDKAGGWEQYF.

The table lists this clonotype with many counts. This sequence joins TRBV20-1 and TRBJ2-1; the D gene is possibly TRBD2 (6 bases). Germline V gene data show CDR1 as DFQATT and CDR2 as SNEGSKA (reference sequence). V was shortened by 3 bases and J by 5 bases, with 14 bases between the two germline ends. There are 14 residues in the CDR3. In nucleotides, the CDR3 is TGCAGTGCTAGGTCGAGGCGGAGGGACAATGAGCAGTTCTTC. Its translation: CSARSRRRDNEQFF.

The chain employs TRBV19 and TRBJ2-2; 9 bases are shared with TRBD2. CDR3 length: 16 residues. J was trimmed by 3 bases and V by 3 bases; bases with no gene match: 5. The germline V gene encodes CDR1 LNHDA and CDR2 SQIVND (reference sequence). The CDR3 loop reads CASSIQTSGYTGELFF. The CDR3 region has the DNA TGTGCCAGTAGTATCCAAACTAGCGGGTACACCGGGGAGCTGTTTTTT.

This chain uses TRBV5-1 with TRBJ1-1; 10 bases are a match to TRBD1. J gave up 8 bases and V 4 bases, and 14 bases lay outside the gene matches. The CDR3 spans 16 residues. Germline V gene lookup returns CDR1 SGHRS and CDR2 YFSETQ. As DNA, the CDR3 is TGCGCCAGCAGCCGCACCGGGACAGGGGAGGGTTCGGAAGCTTTCTTT. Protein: CASSRTGTGEGSEAFF.

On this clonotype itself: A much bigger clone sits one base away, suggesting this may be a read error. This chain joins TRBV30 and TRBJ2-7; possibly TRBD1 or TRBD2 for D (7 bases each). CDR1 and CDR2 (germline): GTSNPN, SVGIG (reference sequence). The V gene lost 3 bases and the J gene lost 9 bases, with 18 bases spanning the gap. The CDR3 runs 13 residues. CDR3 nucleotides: TGTGCCTGGAGCCCCGGGGAGGGACAGCGGCAGTACTTC. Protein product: CAWSPGEGQRQYF.

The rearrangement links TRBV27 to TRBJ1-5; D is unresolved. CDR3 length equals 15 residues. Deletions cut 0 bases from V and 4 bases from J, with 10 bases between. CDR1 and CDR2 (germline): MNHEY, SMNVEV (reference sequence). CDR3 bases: TGTGCCAGCAGTTTATCTGTGAATAGTAATCAGCCCCAGCATTTT. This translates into CASSLSVNSNQPQHF.

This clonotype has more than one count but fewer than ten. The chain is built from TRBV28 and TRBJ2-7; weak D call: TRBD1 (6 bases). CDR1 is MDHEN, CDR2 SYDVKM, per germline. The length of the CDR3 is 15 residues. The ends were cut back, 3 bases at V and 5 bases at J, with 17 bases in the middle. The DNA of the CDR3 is TGTGCCAGCAGTTTGGGGGCAACGGGAAGCAACGAGCAGTACTTC. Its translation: CASSLGATGSNEQYF.

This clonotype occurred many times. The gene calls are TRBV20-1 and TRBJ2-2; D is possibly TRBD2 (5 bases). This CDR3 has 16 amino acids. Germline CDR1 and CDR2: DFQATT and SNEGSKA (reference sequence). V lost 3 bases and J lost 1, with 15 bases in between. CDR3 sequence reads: CSASLQRKLNTGELFF. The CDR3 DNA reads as TGCAGTGCTAGTTTGCAGCGGAAGCTGAACACCGGGGAGCTGTTTTTT.

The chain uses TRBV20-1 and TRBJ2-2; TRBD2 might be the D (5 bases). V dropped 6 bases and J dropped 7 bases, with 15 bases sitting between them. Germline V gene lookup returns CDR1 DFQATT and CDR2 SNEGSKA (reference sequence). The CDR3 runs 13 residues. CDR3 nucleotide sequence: TGCAGTGCGCCAACTAGGGCCGGCGGGGAGCTGTTTTTT. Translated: CSAPTRAGGELFF.

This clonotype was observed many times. The chain's CDR3 is CASSVESDRATF. The CDR3 bases are TGTGCCAGCAGCGTAGAATCTGACAGGGCCACCTTC. V gene TRBV9 combines with J gene TRBJ1-2, with 7 nucleotides matching TRBD1. Germline loops: CDR1 SGDLS, CDR2 YYNGEE. J gave up 13 bases and V 0 bases, and 6 bases lay outside the gene matches. The CDR3 totals 12 residues.

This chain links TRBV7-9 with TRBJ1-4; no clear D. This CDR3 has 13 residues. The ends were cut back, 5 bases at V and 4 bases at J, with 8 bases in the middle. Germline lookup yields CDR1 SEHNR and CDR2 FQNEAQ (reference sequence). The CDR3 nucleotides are TGTGCCAGCAGCGGATGGAGTAATGAAAAACTGTTTTTT. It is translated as CASSGWSNEKLFF.

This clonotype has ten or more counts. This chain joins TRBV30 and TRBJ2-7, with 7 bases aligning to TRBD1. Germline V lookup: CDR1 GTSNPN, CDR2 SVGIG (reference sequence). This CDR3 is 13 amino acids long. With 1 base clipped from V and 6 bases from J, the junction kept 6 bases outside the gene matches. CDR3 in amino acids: CAWSARQGAEQYF. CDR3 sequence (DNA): TGTGCCTGGAGTGCGAGACAGGGCGCCGAGCAGTACTTC.

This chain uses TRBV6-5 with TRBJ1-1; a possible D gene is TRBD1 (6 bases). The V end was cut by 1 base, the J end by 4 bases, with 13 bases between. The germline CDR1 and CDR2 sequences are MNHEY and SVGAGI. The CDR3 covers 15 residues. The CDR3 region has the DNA TGTGCCAGCAGTTACTTAGGGGGGAAGAGCACTGAAGCTTTCTTT. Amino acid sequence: CASSYLGGKSTEAFF.

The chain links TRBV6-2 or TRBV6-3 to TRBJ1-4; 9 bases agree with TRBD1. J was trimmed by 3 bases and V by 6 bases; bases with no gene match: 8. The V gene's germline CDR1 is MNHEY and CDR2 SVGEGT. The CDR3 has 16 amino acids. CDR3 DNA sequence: TGTGCCAGCAGCCAAGGACAGGGGACCTCTAATGAAAAACTGTTTTTT. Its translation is CASSQGQGTSNEKLFF.

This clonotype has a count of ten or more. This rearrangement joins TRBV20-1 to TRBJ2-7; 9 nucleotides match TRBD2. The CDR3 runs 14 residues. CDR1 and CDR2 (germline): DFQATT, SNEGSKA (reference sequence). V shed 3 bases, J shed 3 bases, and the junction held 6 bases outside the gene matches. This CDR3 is CSARRTSVNYEQYF. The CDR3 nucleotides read TGCAGTGCTAGGAGGACTAGCGTGAACTACGAGCAGTACTTC.

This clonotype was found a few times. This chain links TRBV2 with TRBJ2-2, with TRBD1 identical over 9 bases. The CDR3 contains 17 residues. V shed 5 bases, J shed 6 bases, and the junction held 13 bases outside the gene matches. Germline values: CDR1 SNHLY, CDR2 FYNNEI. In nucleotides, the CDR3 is TGTGCCAGCAGTCTGACAACTCCCGGGACAGGGCCCGGGGAGCTGTTTTTT. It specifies CASSLTTPGTGPGELFF.

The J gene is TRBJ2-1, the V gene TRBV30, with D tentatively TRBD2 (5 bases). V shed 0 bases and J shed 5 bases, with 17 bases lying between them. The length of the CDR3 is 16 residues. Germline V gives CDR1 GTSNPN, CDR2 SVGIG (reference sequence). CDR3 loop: CAWSVRATSFNNEQFF. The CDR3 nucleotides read TGTGCCTGGAGTGTAAGGGCCACTAGTTTCAACAATGAGCAGTTCTTC.